A selection of T cell receptor beta chains follows, all from one sample in a study of early T cells in non-severe SARS-CoV-2 infection. TCRdb passed the 5' RACE reads through MiXCR, listing each CDR3 protein once. The sample shows about 50,000 distinct CDR3 sequences, around a tenth of them seen only once. This specimen consisted of whole blood, obtained at baseline. The origin of the receptors is an adult who was a healthcare worker with PCR-confirmed SARS-CoV-2 infection or an uninfected control (not recorded which). Both conserved end residues are part of each CDR3. Fields, in order: clone size, V gene, J gene, D gene, CDR3 DNA, CDR3 protein. The D gene is left open where the match is weak. Part of the rows lack a size; the others show once, few, many or a class for expanded clones.

>many|TRBV5-1|TRBJ2-2|TRBD2
TGCGCCAGCAGCTTGGATTCGATAGCGGGTACCAACACCGGGGAGCTGTTTTTT
CASSLDSIAGTNTGELFF
>medium-sized|TRBV21-1|TRBJ1-6|NA
TGTGCCAGCAGCAAAGCGTTAGACAGCACTACTTTCGATTCACCCCTCCACTTT
CASSKALDSTTFDSPLHF
>few|TRBV28|TRBJ2-1|TRBD1
TGTGCCAGCAGTTTGCCAAGGGGGCCCTACAATGAGCAGTTCTTC
CASSLPRGPYNEQFF
>NA|TRBV6-5|TRBJ1-5|NA
TGTGCCAGCGCCCAACAGGGCTTCGGGCCCCAGCATTTT
CASAQQGFGPQHF
>few|TRBV29-1|TRBJ2-1|NA
TGCAGCGTTGGGGGAGCCACCATCCACAATGAGCAGTTCTTC
CSVGGATIHNEQFF
>NA|TRBV10-1|TRBJ2-5|NA
TGCGCCAGCAGTGAGTCGACGGGGGCCCAGTACTTC
CASSESTGAQYF
>many|TRBV11-2|TRBJ1-1|NA
TGTGCCAGCAGCTTAACAAGGAACACTGAAGCTTTCTTT
CASSLTRNTEAFF
>many|TRBV6-2/TRBV6-3|TRBJ1-5|TRBD1
TGTGCCAGCAGGGACAGGGGGGATCAGCCCCAGCATTTT
CASRDRGDQPQHF
>NA|TRBV7-9|TRBJ2-7|NA
TGTGCCAGCAGCATCGGCCAGAGCTCCTACGAGCAGTACTTC
CASSIGQSSYEQYF
>few|TRBV20-1|TRBJ2-7|TRBD1
TGCAGTCAAGGGGCGGGACAGGCCTACGAGCAGTACTTC
CSQGAGQAYEQYF
>NA|TRBV7-3|TRBJ2-5|TRBD2
TGTGCCAGCAGCCCGCTAGCGGAAGAGACCCAGTACTTC
CASSPLAEETQYF
>few|TRBV5-6|TRBJ2-7|NA
TGTGCCAGCAGAACAGGGCCCCACGAGCAGTACTTC
CASRTGPHEQYF
>NA|TRBV6-2/TRBV6-3|TRBJ2-1|NA
TGTGTCAGCAGTTACGGTGGTACCCAGCAGTTCTTC
CVSSYGGTQQFF
>few|TRBV5-1|TRBJ1-2|NA
TGCGCCAGCAGCTCTGATCTTGGCTACACCTTC
CASSSDLGYTF
>many|TRBV7-2|TRBJ1-4|NA
TGTGCCAGCAGCCCGCAGACAGCAACTAATGAAAAACTGTTTTTT
CASSPQTATNEKLFF
>few|TRBV5-1|TRBJ1-1|TRBD1
TGCGCCAGCAGCTTCACAGGGGTGACTGAAGCTTTCTTT
CASSFTGVTEAFF
>few|TRBV7-2|TRBJ1-1|NA
TGTGCCAGCAGCTTACACGGACAGAAGGACACTGAAGCTTTCTTT
CASSLHGQKDTEAFF
>many|TRBV18|TRBJ2-6|TRBD2
TGTGCCAGCTCACCAACAAGCGGGAGGGTCTCCGGGGCCAACGTCCTGACTTTC
CASSPTSGRVSGANVLTF
>NA|TRBV5-5|TRBJ1-2|NA
TGTGCCAGCAGCCTAACAGGGCTCTATGGCTACACCTTC
CASSLTGLYGYTF
>many|TRBV12-3/TRBV12-4|TRBJ1-5|NA
TGTGCCAGCAGTTTAGGCACAGGGACTCTTAGCAATCAGCCCCAGCATTTT
CASSLGTGTLSNQPQHF
>many|TRBV20-1|TRBJ2-1|TRBD1
TGCAGTGCCAACCAACAGGGGGCCAATGAGCAGTTCTTC
CSANQQGANEQFF
>many|TRBV7-2|TRBJ1-1|TRBD1
TGTGCCAGCAGCTTCAGGGGGTCCGCTGAAGCTTTCTTT
CASSFRGSAEAFF
>many|TRBV29-1|TRBJ2-7|NA
TGCAGCGTTGAAGATGGAGTAGGCGACGAGCAGTACTTC
CSVEDGVGDEQYF
>many|TRBV18|TRBJ1-1|NA
TGTGCCAGCAGCTTAGGCACAGGGAACACTGAAGCTTTCTTT
CASSLGTGNTEAFF
>many|TRBV7-9|TRBJ1-1|TRBD1
TGTGCCGCCACCCCCCCGTCAGGGGGTAAGAACACTGAAGCTTTCTTT
CAATPPSGGKNTEAFF
>many|TRBV7-3|TRBJ2-5|NA
TGTGCCAGCAGCTTAGATGGTTGGGAGACCCAGTACTTC
CASSLDGWETQYF
>many|TRBV18|TRBJ2-7|TRBD1
TGTGCCAGCTCACCATTTTCGGGACAGACTCTTACGGAGCAGTACTTC
CASSPFSGQTLTEQYF
>many|TRBV6-2/TRBV6-3|TRBJ2-2|NA
TGTGCCAGCAGCAGCGCGGGGGCCGACACCGGGGAGCTGTTTTTT
CASSSAGADTGELFF
>many|TRBV12-3/TRBV12-4|TRBJ1-1|NA
TGTGCCAGCAGTTCGTATAGGGCGGGCAGAGCTTTCTTT
CASSSYRAGRAFF
>many|TRBV12-5|TRBJ2-1|TRBD1
TGTGCTAGTGAAATAGGACAGGGGAGTAATGAGCAGTTCTTC
CASEIGQGSNEQFF
>NA|TRBV7-3|TRBJ2-3|NA
TGTGCCAGCAGCTTAGCAGGGATGGCCGATACGCAGTATTTT
CASSLAGMADTQYF
>many|TRBV20-1|TRBJ2-5|TRBD2
TGCAGTGCTAGTACGTGGACTAGAGCTAGGCAAGAGACCCAGTACTTC
CSASTWTRARQETQYF
>few|TRBV12-3/TRBV12-4|TRBJ2-3|NA
TGTGCCAGCAGTCTTCAGGGGTTCACAGATACGCAGTATTTT
CASSLQGFTDTQYF
>NA|TRBV5-1|TRBJ2-5|NA
TGCGCCAGCAGCTTGGGTGGCAGCTCTCAAGAGACCCAGTACTTC
CASSLGGSSQETQYF
>NA|TRBV7-9|TRBJ1-5|NA
TGTGCCAGCAGCTTAGACAGATATCAGCCCCAGCATTTT
CASSLDRYQPQHF
>many|TRBV6-6|TRBJ1-5|NA
TGTGCCAGCAGTTACTTCACAGACAGCGATCAGCCCCAGCATTTT
CASSYFTDSDQPQHF
>many|TRBV29-1|TRBJ1-1|NA
TGCAGCGTCGAGGAGGGTATGAACACTGAAGCTTTCTTT
CSVEEGMNTEAFF
>many|TRBV18|TRBJ2-3|NA
TGTGCCAGCTCACCTCAGGTCGGCAAGAGCACAGATACGCAGTATTTT
CASSPQVGKSTDTQYF
>few|TRBV5-4|TRBJ2-1|NA
TGTGCCAGCAGCTTGGAACCTCCTTCGGAGCAGTTCTTC
CASSLEPPSEQFF
>few|TRBV9|TRBJ2-3|NA
TGTGCCAGCAGCGTAGTTGTCAGCAACTCCTTGAGCACAGATACGCAGTATTTT
CASSVVVSNSLSTDTQYF
>few|TRBV11-2|TRBJ2-2|NA
TGTGCCAGCAGCCCCCCCTCGGCAGGGGTAGGCACCGGGGAGCTGTTTTTT
CASSPPSAGVGTGELFF
>NA|TRBV10-1|TRBJ2-7|TRBD2
TGCGCCAGCAGTGAGCCCAGACTAGCGGTTTCCTACGAGCAGTACTTC
CASSEPRLAVSYEQYF
>NA|TRBV4-1|TRBJ2-7|NA
TGCGCCAGCAGGTATAGGGACGGGTTCTACGAGCAGTACTTC
CASRYRDGFYEQYF
>many|TRBV7-2|TRBJ1-1|NA
TGTGCCAGCAGCCCCCAGGGAGGGCGGGCTGAAGCTTTCTTT
CASSPQGGRAEAFF
>many|TRBV29-1|TRBJ2-1|TRBD2
TGCAGCGTTGCGCTCCGACTAGCGCGGTACAATGAGCAGTTCTTC
CSVALRLARYNEQFF
>NA|TRBV3-1|TRBJ2-5|NA
TGTGCCAGCAGCCATTCAGAAGAGACCCAGTACTTC
CASSHSEETQYF
>few|TRBV7-2|TRBJ2-5|NA
TGTGCCAGCAGCTTACAGGGCTTGGGGCGACTAGAGACCCAGTACTTC
CASSLQGLGRLETQYF
>few|TRBV20-1|TRBJ2-5|NA
TGCAGTGCTAGAGAACCTCAAGCGAAAGAGACCCAGTACTTC
CSAREPQAKETQYF
>few|TRBV18|TRBJ2-3|NA
TGTGCCAGCTCAGGGATGAATTTAGGGGGCACAGATACGCAGTATTTT
CASSGMNLGGTDTQYF
>NA|TRBV10-1|TRBJ2-7|TRBD1
TGCGCCAGCAGTGCGGGACAGATCTACGAGCAGTACTTC
CASSAGQIYEQYF
>NA|TRBV10-1|TRBJ2-2|TRBD1
TGCGCCAGCAGTGGGACAGGGACCAACACCGGGGAGCTGTTTTTT
CASSGTGTNTGELFF